These 25 T cell receptor beta chains originate from one sample sequenced in a study of blood T cell repertoires in COVID-19. The data were produced by immunoSEQ multiplex PCR, yet TCRdb's version contains in-frame clones alone and is incomplete. Of some 110,000 clones in the sample, about 86% are singletons; the top ten hold about 7.4%. Sequenced material: peripheral blood. Every receptor here comes from a man aged 70 or older who had recovered from COVID-19.

The genes are TRBV10-3 and TRBJ1-5; D is unclear. The CDR3 covers 17 residues. The germline V gene has CDR1 ENHRY and CDR2 SYGVKD. Between the trimmed V and J ends, which lost 3 bases and 9 bases, there was a span of 24 bases. CDR3 in amino acids: CAISDGRGNREARPQHF. The CDR3, as DNA: TGTGCCATCAGTGATGGCCGGGGTAACCGGGAGGCTCGGCCCCAGCATTTT.

This chain connects TRBV21-1 to TRBJ1-1; the table's D call, TRBD1, was not checked against the DNA. TRBV21-1 constitutes a pseudogene. The CDR3 has 17 amino acids. The CDR3 here is CASHLRQPQLVNTEAFF. The CDR3 nucleotides read TGTGCCAGCCACCTGCGACAGCCACAGCTAGTAAACACTGAAGCTTTCTTT.

This chain joins TRBV28 and TRBJ1-2; no firm D call. Germline V gives CDR1 MDHEN, CDR2 SYDVKM. Trimming removed 6 bases from V and 4 bases from J, with 18 bases in between. The CDR3 is made up of 15 amino acids. This chain's CDR3 is CASSGVSRAVYGYTF. The CDR3 DNA sequence: TGTGCCAGCAGCGGGGTCTCAAGGGCAGTCTATGGCTACACCTTC.

This chain links TRBV6-1 with TRBJ1-6; a possible D gene is TRBD1 (6 bases). This CDR3 contains 17 residues. Germline lookup yields CDR1 MNHNS and CDR2 SASEGT. Trimming stripped 2 bases from V and 7 bases from J, with 18 bases between. The CDR3, as DNA: TGTGCCAGCAGTGAAAGCAGGGGTTGGAACAAAAATTCACCCCTCCACTTT. It encodes CASSESRGWNKNSPLHF.

The rearrangement links TRBV12-3 or TRBV12-4 to TRBJ1-4; weak D call: TRBD1 (5 bases). V lost 8 bases to trimming and J lost 12 bases, with 13 bases between them. CDR3 length: 11 residues. The CDR3 loop is CASGLPTELFF. CDR3 nucleotides: TGTGCCAGCGGCTTACCGACAGAACTGTTTTTT.

The rearrangement joins TRBV7-9 to TRBJ2-7, with D perhaps TRBD2 (7 bases). Trimming pared 5 bases from V and 2 bases from J, leaving 13 bases between. The CDR3 is 14 amino acids. Germline V gene sequence: CDR1 SEHNR, CDR2 FQNEAQ (reference sequence). DNA of the CDR3: TGTGCCAGCAGCCCAGGGGAGGGTCCCTACGAGCAGTACTTC. Residues: CASSPGEGPYEQYF. Supplemented by reference TRBV7-9 and TRBJ2-7, the full variable domain reads DTGVSQNPRHKITKRGQNVTFRCDPISEHNRLYWYRQTLGQGPEFLTYFQNEAQLEKSRLLSDRFSAERPKGSFSTLEIQRTEQGDSAMYLCASSPGEGPYEQYFGPGTRLTVT.

This clone showed up just once. The J gene is TRBJ1-5, the V gene TRBV7-2; D uncertain. Germline V gene data show CDR1 as SGHTA and CDR2 as FQGNSA. Trimming took off 4 bases at V and 5 bases at J, with 15 bases between the two ends. There are 15 residues in the CDR3. Written as DNA, the CDR3 is TGTGCCAGCAGCTCCCGGACGGGATGGGATCAGCCCCAGCATTTT. Protein sequence: CASSSRTGWDQPQHF.

V and J are TRBV2 and TRBJ2-2, with D tentatively TRBD1 (6 bases). The germline gives CDR1 SNHLY, CDR2 FYNNEI. The CDR3 runs to 16 residues. V dropped 2 bases and J dropped 8 bases, with 18 bases sitting between them. CDR3 in amino acids: CASSEQGAGAGGELFF. CDR3 DNA: TGTGCCAGCAGTGAACAAGGTGCAGGGGCTGGTGGGGAGCTGTTTTTT.

This chain connects TRBV6-1 to TRBJ1-1; D might be TRBD1 (6 bases). The CDR3 length is 12 residues. Germline V gives CDR1 MNHNS, CDR2 SASEGT. V lost 1 base to trimming and J lost 10 bases, with 10 bases between them. The DNA of the CDR3 is TGTGCCAGCAGTGAAGTTCAGGGGAGAGCTTTCTTT. This translates into CASSEVQGRAFF.

The chain links TRBV27 to TRBJ1-2; 9 nucleotides match TRBD1. V gave up 1 base and J gave up 6 bases; unmatched junction bases: 12. The germline CDR1 and CDR2 sequences are MNHEY and SMNVEV (reference sequence). The CDR3 has 17 residues. The DNA for the CDR3 is TGTGCCAGCAGTTTATATTCCGTGGGACAGGGACATAATGGCTACACCTTC. This encodes CASSLYSVGQGHNGYTF.

The chain recombines TRBV19 with TRBJ1-5; D may be TRBD1 (6 bases). Germline CDR1 LNHDA, CDR2 SQIVND (reference sequence). The ends were cut back, 3 bases at V and 7 bases at J, with 22 bases in the middle. The CDR3 is 17 amino acids. Here the CDR3 reads CASSIGRLRGAWQPQHF. DNA for the CDR3: TGTGCCAGTAGTATTGGGAGGTTGCGGGGGGCCTGGCAGCCCCAGCATTTT. Combining the CDR3 with reference TRBV19 and TRBJ1-5 gives the whole variable domain DGGITQSPKYLFRKEGQNVTLSCEQNLNHDAMYWYRQDPGQGLRLIYYSQIVNDFQKGDIAEGYSVSREKKESFPLTVTSAQKNPTAFYLCASSIGRLRGAWQPQHFGDGTRLSIL.

The rearrangement uses TRBV5-4 and TRBJ1-2; 8 positions match TRBD1. V was pared by 3 bases and J by 4 bases, with 5 bases of the junction left unmatched. The CDR3 sequence is 14 residues long. Germline values: CDR1 SGHNT, CDR2 YYREEE (reference sequence). CDR3 DNA sequence: TGTGCCAGCAGCTATGTTGGACAGGGCTATGGCTACACCTTC. Translated, it gives CASSYVGQGYGYTF. Drawing the rest from reference TRBV5-4 and TRBJ1-2, the complete variable domain is ETGVTQSPTHLIKTRGQQVTLRCSSQSGHNTVSWYQQALGQGPQFIFQYYREEENGRGNFPPRFSGLQFPNYSSELNVNALELDDSALYLCASSYVGQGYGYTFGSGTRLTVV.

This clone appeared a few times. V and J are TRBV18 and TRBJ1-3; D gene uncertain. The V gene lost 2 bases and the J gene lost 2 bases, with 10 bases spanning the gap. This CDR3 comprises 15 residues. Germline CDR1 KGHSH, CDR2 LQKENI. This chain's CDR3 is CASSPTQEPGNTIYF. In DNA, the CDR3 is TGTGCCAGCTCACCAACTCAGGAACCTGGAAACACCATATATTTT.

The chain joins TRBV7-9 to TRBJ2-7, with D possibly being TRBD2 (6 bases). Per the germline V gene, CDR1 is SEHNR and CDR2 is FQNEAQ (reference sequence). The V gene lost 4 bases and the J gene lost 4 bases, with 14 bases spanning the gap. This CDR3 spans 14 amino acids. CDR3 sequence reads: CASSSTRKVYEQYF. The DNA of the CDR3 is TGTGCCAGCAGCTCGACTAGGAAGGTGTACGAGCAGTACTTC.

CDR3: CAAESGGGNTEAFF. CDR3 coding DNA: TGTGCCGCCGAATCCGGGGGGGGAAACACTGAAGCTTTCTTT. The chain is built from TRBV24-1 and TRBJ1-1, with D maybe TRBD1 (5 bases). This CDR3 has 14 residues. The germline CDR1 and CDR2 sequences are KGHDR and SFDVKD. V shed 12 bases and J shed 2 bases, with 18 bases lying between them.

Only a few counts were recorded for this clone. CDR3 nucleotides: TGTGCCAGCAGCTTAACTAGCGGGTACTTTGAGCAGTTCTTC. This sequence encodes CASSLTSGYFEQFF. The chain is built from TRBV7-6 and TRBJ2-1, with 9 bases identical to TRBD2. Germline V CDR1 and CDR2: SGHVS, FNYEAQ. The CDR3 consists of 14 residues. Germline trimming cut 2 bases from V and 9 bases from J; bases unmatched to any gene: 5.

The rearrangement joins TRBV5-4 to TRBJ1-2, with 9 bases aligning to TRBD1. CDR3 size: 13 residues. With 4 bases clipped from V and 8 bases from J, the junction kept 6 bases outside the gene matches. The germline gives CDR1 SGHNT, CDR2 YYREEE (reference sequence). This CDR3 reads CASSPQGARGYTF. CDR3 nucleotide sequence: TGTGCCAGCAGCCCACAGGGGGCGCGGGGCTACACCTTC.

The chain carries TRBV5-5 and TRBJ1-4, with 8 bases that match TRBD1. The length of the CDR3 is 15 residues. With 3 bases clipped from V and 7 bases from J, the junction kept 8 bases outside the gene matches. The germline V gene has CDR1 SGHKS and CDR2 YYEKEE (reference sequence). The CDR3 is CASSSKTGVGEKLFF. The CDR3 nucleotides are TGTGCCAGCAGCTCGAAGACAGGGGTGGGTGAAAAACTGTTTTTT.

This rearrangement joins TRBV21-1 to TRBJ1-2. TRBV21-1 is given as a pseudogene. This CDR3 has 14 amino acids. The CDR3 DNA reads as TGTGCCAGCAGCAACGGGGGAGCTAACTATGGCTACACCTTC. It translates to CASSNGGANYGYTF.

The J gene is TRBJ2-2, the V gene TRBV28; 7 nucleotides match TRBD1. This CDR3 comprises 14 residues. The germline V gene has CDR1 MDHEN and CDR2 SYDVKM. With 6 bases clipped from V and 3 bases from J, the junction kept 4 bases outside the gene matches. The CDR3 loop is CASRSGQDTGELFF. The CDR3 DNA sequence: TGTGCCAGCAGATCCGGACAGGACACCGGGGAGCTGTTTTTT.

This chain connects TRBV5-5 to TRBJ2-5; no firm D call. Trimming removed 2 bases at V and 2 bases at J, with 13 bases between. The V gene's germline CDR1 is SGHKS and CDR2 YYEKEE (reference sequence). The CDR3 is 15 residues long. This CDR3 is CASSFRWADQETQYF. The CDR3 nucleotides are TGTGCCAGCAGCTTCCGGTGGGCAGATCAAGAGACCCAGTACTTC.

This chain connects TRBV9 to TRBJ1-2; perhaps TRBD1 as D (5 bases). V lost 0 bases and J lost 3, with 9 bases in between. Germline-derived CDR1 and CDR2 are SGDLS and YYNGEE. This CDR3 contains 14 residues. CDR3 residues: CASSVGQGDYGYTF. The CDR3 DNA reads as TGTGCCAGCAGCGTAGGTCAAGGGGACTATGGCTACACCTTC.

This clone was picked up one time. V usage is TRBV2 and J usage is TRBJ2-5; weak D call: TRBD1 (6 bases). Looked up from germline, CDR1 is SNHLY and CDR2 is FYNNEI. The germline V and J ends were trimmed by 6 bases and 0 bases, with 11 bases remaining between them. The CDR3 is made up of 14 amino acids. CDR3 in amino acids: CASRRGGYQETQYF. The CDR3 nucleotides read TGTGCCAGCAGACGAGGGGGTTACCAAGAGACCCAGTACTTC.

V gene TRBV12-3 or TRBV12-4 combines with J gene TRBJ2-1; no definite D call. The CDR3 loop spans 11 amino acids. Trimming shortened V by 6 bases and J by 9 bases, and 9 bases separated the two germline ends. This chain's CDR3 is CASSRRGEQFF. CDR3 nucleotides: TGTGCCAGCAGCCGCCGAGGTGAGCAGTTCTTC.

The chain uses TRBV28 and TRBJ1-2; the match to TRBD1 covers 7 bases. This CDR3 spans 14 amino acids. Germline CDR1 reads MDHEN; CDR2 reads SYDVKM. V trimming: 2 bases; J trimming: 6 bases; junction bases outside the gene matches: 6. The CDR3 DNA sequence: TGTGCCAGCAGTTTAACGGACAGGAAACATGGCTACACCTTC. The encoded protein is CASSLTDRKHGYTF.